Listed below are T cell receptor beta chains from one sample, sequenced in a study of cytomegalovirus exposure and HLA in healthy donors. Sequenced by immunoSEQ multiplex PCR; TCRdb stores in-frame clones only, minus some. This specimen shows approximately 40,000 clones; the ten leading clones hold around 1.7%. Sequencing was performed on PBMCs. Every receptor here comes from a woman under 40 in good health and CMV-seronegative. The CDR3 runs from the conserved cysteine through the conserved F or W. D genes are given only for firm matches.

18	NA	TRBJ2-4	TRBV4-1	TGCGCCAGCAGCCAGGAGGACAGACAATTTCTAGCCAAAAACATTCAGTACTTC	CASSQEDRQFLAKNIQYF
17	TRBD1	TRBJ2-7	TRBV5-6	TGTGCCAGCAGCTTGCGGACAGGGGCCCTGACAATAACTGAGCAGTACTTC	CASSLRTGALTITEQYF
16	TRBD1	TRBJ2-7	TRBV2	TGTGCCAGCAGTGACGTGGGGGACAGGGGAGCCTACGAGCAGTACTTC	CASSDVGDRGAYEQYF
15	TRBD2	TRBJ2-1	TRBV4-2	TGTGCCAGCAGCCAAGCTAGCGGGGCATACAATGAGCAGTTCTTC	CASSQASGAYNEQFF
14	TRBD1	TRBJ2-7	TRBV6-6	TGTGCCAGCAGTTATAAGGGGGCCTCCTACGAGCAGTACTTC	CASSYKGASYEQYF
16	NA	TRBJ2-7	TRBV11-3	TGTGCCAGCAGCTTAGATGGCAGGGGTTTCACCTACGAGCAGTACTTC	CASSLDGRGFTYEQYF
16	NA	TRBJ2-2	TRBV5-1	TGCGCCAGCAGCTTTTCAGCGGTAGCGAACACCGGGGAGCTGTTTTTT	CASSFSAVANTGELFF
11	NA	TRBJ1-1	TRBV29-1	TGCAGCTCCACTACGAACACTGAAGCTTTCTTT	CSSTTNTEAFF
12	NA	TRBJ1-3	TRBV30	TGTGCCTGGGACAGGCCCGGAAACACCATATATTTT	CAWDRPGNTIYF
15	NA	TRBJ1-2	TRBV6-1	TGTGCCAGCAGTGATCCTATTGCAGGGGCGTCCGGCTACACCTTC	CASSDPIAGASGYTF
16	TRBD2	TRBJ2-3	TRBV11-3	TGTGCCAGCAGCTTAGCTAGCGGGACTAGCACAGATACGCAGTATTTT	CASSLASGTSTDTQYF
15	TRBD2	TRBJ2-7	TRBV11-1	TGTGCCAGCAGCTTAGAAACTAGCGGATTATACGAGCAGTACTTC	CASSLETSGLYEQYF
15	TRBD1	TRBJ2-2	TRBV28	TGTGCCAGCAGTGAGCCGGGACAGGGTATACGGGAGCTGTTTTTT	CASSEPGQGIRELFF
15	TRBD1	TRBJ1-5	TRBV4-1	TGCGCCAGCAGCCAAGTCCAGGGGGGCAATCAGCCCCAGCATTTT	CASSQVQGGNQPQHF
16	NA	TRBJ2-3	TRBV4-1	TGCGCCAGCAGCCAAGAGGCTAGCACTAGCACAGATACGCAGTATTTT	CASSQEASTSTDTQYF
15	TRBD1	TRBJ2-3	TRBV18	TGTGCCAGCTCACCAGTGACAGGGGACACAGATACGCAGTATTTT	CASSPVTGDTDTQYF
14	TRBD1	TRBJ1-5	TRBV19	TGTGCCAGTAGTACCCGACAGGGGAGACAGCCCCAGCATTTT	CASSTRQGRQPQHF
14	TRBD1	TRBJ1-5	TRBV6-5	TGTGCCAGCAGCGACAGGGTTGGCAATCAGCCCCAGCATTTT	CASSDRVGNQPQHF
16	TRBD2	TRBJ2-2	TRBV18	TGTGCCAGCTCACGCCTACTAGCGGGAGAGGCCGGGGAGCTGTTTTTT	CASSRLLAGEAGELFF
15	TRBD1	TRBJ2-3	TRBV27	TGTGCCAGCCAAGTGGGGACAGGGGCAACAGATACGCAGTATTTT	CASQVGTGATDTQYF
11	NA	TRBJ2-1	TRBV30	TGTGCCTGGAGTACGCACAGGCACCAGTTCTTC	CAWSTHRHQFF
11	NA	TRBJ1-2	TRBV29-1	TGCAGCGCACCAGAGGCCTATGGCTACACCTTC	CSAPEAYGYTF
16	TRBD2	TRBJ2-3	TRBV29-1	TGCAGCGTTGAAGGGGTTAGCGGGCCTTCCACAGATACGCAGTATTTT	CSVEGVSGPSTDTQYF
13	TRBD1	TRBJ1-2	TRBV6-1	TGTGCCAGCAGTACAGGGGGCAGACGTGGCTACACCTTC	CASSTGGRRGYTF
14	TRBD2	TRBJ2-1	TRBV4-1	TGCGCCAGCAGCCAAGGAATAGCGGGAGGGGAACAGTTCTTC	CASSQGIAGGEQFF
15	TRBD2	TRBJ2-7	TRBV11-2	TGTGCCAGCAGCCGTATCGGGGGGAGTTCCTACGAGCAGTACTTC	CASSRIGGSSYEQYF
15	TRBD2	TRBJ2-7	TRBV4-1	TGCGCCAGCAGCCGTAGGCTAGCGGGTACCTACGAGCAGTACTTC	CASSRRLAGTYEQYF
15	TRBD2	TRBJ2-1	TRBV29-1	TGCAGCGTAGAGTTAGCGGGAGGCGCCTACAATGAGCAGTTCTTC	CSVELAGGAYNEQFF
17	NA	TRBJ1-1	TRBV5-1	TGCGCCAGCAGCCTGAAGGGAGGCTTCTTCGTGAACACTGAAGCTTTCTTT	CASSLKGGFFVNTEAFF
17	NA	TRBJ1-2	TRBV4-2	TGTGCCAGCAGCCAAGATCAGCAACAGGGACTAAACTATGGCTACACCTTC	CASSQDQQQGLNYGYTF
13	NA	TRBJ2-3	TRBV29-1	TGCAGCGTAAAGAGGGATAGCACAGATACGCAGTATTTT	CSVKRDSTDTQYF
11	NA	TRBJ2-7	TRBV6-6	TGTGCCAGCAGTTGGGACAAAGGGGAGTACTTC	CASSWDKGEYF
15	TRBD1	TRBJ2-5	TRBV18	TGTGCCAGCTCACCTTCGGGACAGCCACAAGAGACCCAGTACTTC	CASSPSGQPQETQYF
15	NA	TRBJ1-4	TRBV5-1	TGCGCCAGCACGGTGGGAGCGTCAACTAATGAAAAACTGTTTTTT	CASTVGASTNEKLFF
15	TRBD1	TRBJ1-4	TRBV18	TGTGCCAGCTCACCGGGGGACAGGTTAAATGAAAAACTGTTTTTT	CASSPGDRLNEKLFF
15	NA	TRBJ2-7	TRBV6-6	TGTGCCAGCAGTTACGCACGACAGGACTCCTACGAGCAGTACTTC	CASSYARQDSYEQYF
12	NA	TRBJ2-3	TRBV29-1	TGCAGCGTTGAATTCTTCACAGATACGCAGTATTTT	CSVEFFTDTQYF
14	NA	TRBJ1-1	TRBV25-1	TGTGCCAGCAGTGAAGTAGGACTAGGCACTGAAGCTTTCTTT	CASSEVGLGTEAFF
11	TRBD2	TRBJ2-1	TRBV6-6	TGTGCCAGCAGTTCTAGCGGGAGTCTGTTCTTC	CASSSSGSLFF
15	TRBD1	TRBJ1-4	TRBV9	TGTGCCAGCAGCGCGAAGACAGGGGTAAATGAAAAACTGTTTTTT	CASSAKTGVNEKLFF
16	TRBD2	TRBJ2-1	TRBV2	TGTGCCAGCAGTCCCAATTTGGGACTATCATACAATGAGCAGTTCTTC	CASSPNLGLSYNEQFF
16	TRBD2	TRBJ2-1	TRBV7-3	TGTGCCAGCAGCCAGTCAGCGGGATCCGGCGACAATGAGCAGTTCTTC	CASSQSAGSGDNEQFF
16	NA	TRBJ1-1	TRBV6-5	TGTGCCAGCAGTTACTCCCAGGGTGCAGGAAACACTGAAGCTTTCTTT	CASSYSQGAGNTEAFF
13	NA	TRBJ1-1	TRBV30	TGTGCCTGGAGTGAAGGGGGGAACACTGAAGCTTTCTTT	CAWSEGGNTEAFF
14	NA	TRBJ2-7	TRBV5-4	TGTGCCAGCAGCTTGGATCTTGGTAGCTCCGAGCAGTACTTC	CASSLDLGSSEQYF